There are a few counts of the clone carrying this TCR beta chain. No antigen is known for it. The data stem from a study of cytomegalovirus exposure and HLA in healthy donors. The study, taken as a whole, reports: Sequencing probably produced one cluster of sequence variants that were highly shared. There were several of the most significant clusters that appeared linked to common viral pathogens in a later analysis.

With 60 Vbeta and 13 Jbeta primers, the PCR was carried out. Profiled with immunoSEQ multiplex PCR; TCRdb holds only in-frame clones, not every one. The profile shows about 180,000 clones, about three quarters of them singletons. The material sequenced was PBMCs. The TCR comes from a man aged 18 to 29 in good health and CMV-seronegative.

This chain's CDR3 is CASSGQGANQPQHF. CDR3 in DNA: TGTGCCAGCAGTGGACAGGGGGCAAACCAGCCCCAGCATTTT. This chain uses TRBV6-1 with TRBJ1-5, with 10 bases aligning to TRBD1. The CDR3 has 14 amino acids. V lost 4 bases to trimming and J lost 7 bases; unmatched junction nucleotides: 4. Germline CDR1 reads MNHNS; CDR2 reads SASEGT.